The 18 T cell receptor beta chains below all came from one sample that was sequenced in a study of blood T cell repertoires in COVID-19. The data were produced by immunoSEQ multiplex PCR, yet TCRdb's version contains in-frame clones alone and is incomplete. This table holds 200,000 to 250,000 clones, around 88% found once. Sequenced input: peripheral blood. The receptor source for this set is a man at least 80 years old with acute or convalescent COVID-19.

The chain employs TRBV6-5 and TRBJ2-7, with 13 bases matching TRBD2. V was clipped by 6 bases and J by 2 bases; unmatched bases: 4. Germline V gives CDR1 MNHEY, CDR2 SVGAGI. The CDR3 is made up of 15 amino acids. CDR3 DNA: TGTGCCAGCAGACGGACTAGCGGGGGCCCCTACGAGCAGTACTTC. Amino acids: CASRRTSGGPYEQYF.

The rearrangement links TRBV7-8 to TRBJ2-2; 7 bases are shared with TRBD1. The CDR3 loop spans 15 amino acids. V lost 5 bases and J lost 4; bases outside the gene matches: 7. Per germline, CDR1 SGHVS and CDR2 FQNEAQ. The CDR3 bases are TGTGCCAGCAGCCCACTTGGACAGGCCACCGGGGAGCTGTTTTTT. It encodes CASSPLGQATGELFF.

This chain uses TRBV7-3 with TRBJ2-1; 8 bases are a match to TRBD2. Germline CDR1 is SGHTA and CDR2 is FQGTGA. The CDR3 extends over 16 amino acids. Unmatched junction bases numbered 2, after V lost 1 base and J lost 0 bases. The CDR3 nucleotides are TGTGCCAGCAGCTTAAGGAGCGGGGGCTCCTACAATGAGCAGTTCTTC. Its translation: CASSLRSGGSYNEQFF.

The chain links TRBV6-6 to TRBJ2-3; TRBD1 might be the D (7 bases). Trimming left V 6 bases short and J 2 bases short, with 12 bases between. Per the germline V gene, CDR1 is MNHNY and CDR2 is SVGAGI (reference sequence). This CDR3 is built from 14 residues. The CDR3 nucleotides are TGTGCCAGCAGGCGGGACAGTTACACAGATACGCAGTATTTT. Protein: CASRRDSYTDTQYF.

This clone appeared once. The J gene is TRBJ1-4, the V gene TRBV5-4, with D maybe TRBD1 (6 bases). Per germline, CDR1 SGHNT and CDR2 YYREEE (reference sequence). The CDR3 sequence is 16 residues long. Deletions cut 4 bases from V and 7 bases from J, with 20 bases between. CDR3 DNA sequence: TGTGCCAGCAGCAAGTACCGAGGGGGAGGGGCTGAAAAACTGTTTTTT. Translated, it gives CASSKYRGGGAEKLFF.

The chain employs TRBV6-2 or TRBV6-3 and TRBJ1-2, with TRBD1 matching over 12 bases. Germline values: CDR1 MNHEY, CDR2 SVGEGT. This CDR3 spans 14 amino acids. The trim removed 5 bases at V and 8 bases at J, leaving 6 bases unmatched. The CDR3 sequence: CASSRDRGRRGYTF. DNA of the CDR3: TGTGCCAGCAGTCGGGACAGGGGGCGCCGGGGCTACACCTTC.

V is TRBV5-1 and J is TRBJ1-2; D perhaps matches TRBD1 (5 bases). CDR1 and CDR2 (germline): SGHRS, YFSETQ. The CDR3 has 13 residues. V lost 0 bases, J lost 7 bases, and 10 bases lay in between. CDR3 region: CASSLDRRGGYTF. The CDR3 region has the DNA TGCGCCAGCAGCTTGGACAGGCGGGGTGGCTACACCTTC. The full variable domain, rest sourced from reference TRBV5-1 and TRBJ1-2, is KAGVTQTPRYLIKTRGQQVTLSCSPISGHRSVSWYQQTPGQGLQFLFEYFSETQRNKGNFPGRFSGRQFSNSRSEMNVSTLELGDSALYLCASSLDRRGGYTFGSGTRLTVV.

The V and J genes are TRBV27 and TRBJ1-2, with a possible D match to TRBD1 (6 bases). Trimming shortened V by 10 bases and J by 8 bases, and 20 bases separated the two germline ends. From germline, CDR1 is MNHEY and CDR2 SMNVEV (reference sequence). The CDR3 consists of 13 residues. CDR3 in amino acids: CATQPQGLGGYTF. CDR3 nucleotide sequence: TGTGCCACCCAACCGCAGGGGCTGGGCGGCTACACCTTC.

The chain joins TRBV29-1 to TRBJ2-2, with D possibly TRBD1 on 5 matching bases. Trimming stripped 1 base from V and 2 bases from J, with 11 bases between. The CDR3 loop spans 15 amino acids. Germline V lookup: CDR1 SQVTM, CDR2 ANQGSEA. CDR3 in amino acids: CSVEGAGINTGELFF. In DNA form, the CDR3 reads TGCAGCGTTGAAGGGGCAGGGATTAACACCGGGGAGCTGTTTTTT.

V gene TRBV5-1 combines with J gene TRBJ2-1, with D tentatively TRBD1 (6 bases). Germline values: CDR1 SGHRS, CDR2 YFSETQ. The CDR3 is made up of 16 amino acids. Trimming pared 2 bases from V and 0 bases from J, leaving 12 bases between. CDR3 sequence (DNA): TGCGCCAGCAGCTTCGGACAGTCAGGCTCCTACAATGAGCAGTTCTTC. As protein: CASSFGQSGSYNEQFF. Full variable domain (missing parts from reference TRBV5-1 and TRBJ2-1): KAGVTQTPRYLIKTRGQQVTLSCSPISGHRSVSWYQQTPGQGLQFLFEYFSETQRNKGNFPGRFSGRQFSNSRSEMNVSTLELGDSALYLCASSFGQSGSYNEQFFGPGTRLTVL.

This clone showed up just a few times. The J gene is TRBJ1-2, the V gene TRBV28; TRBD1 is a possible D gene (6 bases). In germline, CDR1 is MDHEN, CDR2 SYDVKM. The CDR3 length is 13 residues. The germline V and J ends were trimmed by 8 bases and 5 bases, with 15 bases remaining between them. This CDR3 is CASRQGQVYGYTF. The CDR3 DNA reads as TGTGCCAGCCGCCAGGGACAAGTTTATGGCTACACCTTC.

The chain joins TRBV3-1 (or the pseudogene TRBV3-2) to TRBJ1-3, with D possibly TRBD1 on 5 matching bases. Deletions cut 6 bases from V and 0 bases from J, with 12 bases between. Germline V gene lookup returns CDR1 LGHDT and CDR2 YNNKEL (reference sequence). The CDR3 runs 15 residues. The CDR3 here is CASSLTDHSGNTIYF. The CDR3 DNA reads as TGTGCCAGCAGTCTGACAGATCACTCTGGAAACACCATATATTTT.

This clone was observed a single time. The genes are TRBV6-5 and TRBJ1-1; 9 nucleotides line up with TRBD1. The CDR3 is made up of 14 amino acids. The V segment lost 6 bases and the J segment 0 bases; nucleotides outside the gene matches: 2. CDR1 is MNHEY and CDR2 is SVGAGI in the germline V gene. In DNA, the CDR3 is TGTGCCAGCAGGGGACAGGGCATGAACACTGAAGCTTTCTTT. It codes for CASRGQGMNTEAFF.

This chain connects TRBV29-1 to TRBJ2-3; possibly TRBD1 for D (6 bases). CDR1 and CDR2 from the germline V gene are SQVTM and ANQGSEA. Trimming took 2 bases from V and 9 from J, leaving 9 bases between them. The CDR3 sequence is 11 residues long. The CDR3 sequence is CSVETGRTQYF. The CDR3 DNA sequence: TGCAGCGTTGAAACAGGGCGGACGCAGTATTTT.

The chain employs TRBV6-2 or TRBV6-3 and TRBJ1-5; the D gene is possibly TRBD1 (6 bases). In germline, CDR1 is MNHEY, CDR2 SVGEGT. The CDR3 sequence is 17 residues long. V was shortened by 6 bases and J by 0 bases, with 18 bases between the two germline ends. The CDR3: CASSSLGTINSNQPQHF. In DNA form, the CDR3 reads TGTGCCAGCAGCTCCCTTGGGACAATTAATAGCAATCAGCCCCAGCATTTT.

This chain joins TRBV3-1 (or the pseudogene TRBV3-2) and TRBJ2-1; 11 bases agree with TRBD2. V lost 1 base to trimming and J lost 6 bases; unmatched junction nucleotides: 11. The CDR3 totals 18 residues. Germline V gene lookup returns CDR1 LGHDT and CDR2 YNNKEL (reference sequence). The CDR3 DNA reads as TGTGCCAGCAGCCAAGGTTCGGCTAGCGGGGGGCTGGGCAATGAGCAGTTCTTC. Translating it yields CASSQGSASGGLGNEQFF.

CDR3 sequence reads: CASSPRSGNEQYF. The CDR3 bases are TGTGCCAGCAGCCCCCGAAGCGGGAACGAGCAGTACTTC. V gene TRBV7-2 combines with J gene TRBJ2-7, with TRBD2 matching 7 bases. Germline assignment: CDR1 SGHTA and CDR2 FQGNSA. V lost 5 bases and J lost 5; bases outside the gene matches: 6. This CDR3 is 13 amino acids long.

This chain joins TRBV7-9 and TRBJ1-4, with 8 nucleotides matching TRBD1. The germline V gene encodes CDR1 SEHNR and CDR2 FQNEAQ (reference sequence). This CDR3 is built from 15 residues. The V gene end was trimmed by 2 bases and the J gene end by 6 bases; junction bases not matched to a gene: 5. The DNA of the CDR3 is TGTGCCAGCAGCTTATACACAGGGGGTGATGAAAAACTGTTTTTT. Translated, it gives CASSLYTGGDEKLFF.